A selection of T cell receptor beta chains follows, all from one sample in a study of CD8+ T cells in alopecia areata. Libraries were prepared by immunoSEQ multiplex PCR; TCRdb keeps only in-frame clonotypes and omits some of them. The sample holds 150,000 to 200,000 clones, just under 60% seen once. The sample in question was CD4+ T cells sorted from blood, obtained at week 0. These receptors were collected from a human donor with alopecia areata. The CDR3 runs from the conserved cysteine through the conserved F or W. Each record gives: CDR3 protein, CDR3 DNA, D gene, J gene, V gene, clone size. D genes are given only for firm matches. The listing skips clone size in some rows; elsewhere it reads once, few, many or a size class.

CDR3 protein: CAWSVQGRGGGGYTF; CDR3 DNA: TGTGCCTGGAGTGTACAGGGCAGGGGCGGCGGTGGCTACACCTTC; D gene: NA; J gene: TRBJ1-2; V gene: TRBV30; clone size: NA
CDR3 protein: CASSVEGFSWGYTF; CDR3 DNA: TGTGCCAGCAGCGTAGAGGGGTTTAGCTGGGGCTACACCTTC; D gene: NA; J gene: TRBJ1-2; V gene: TRBV9; clone size: NA
CDR3 protein: CSVDRANTEAFF; CDR3 DNA: TGCAGCGTTGATAGGGCGAACACTGAAGCTTTCTTT; D gene: NA; J gene: TRBJ1-1; V gene: TRBV29-1; clone size: NA
CDR3 protein: CASTSQSYDTQYF; CDR3 DNA: TGTGCCTCCACCTCCCAATCTTACGATACGCAGTATTTT; D gene: NA; J gene: TRBJ2-3; V gene: TRBV9; clone size: NA
CDR3 protein: CASSLEAGGTYEQYF; CDR3 DNA: TGTGCCAGCAGCTTGGAAGCGGGGGGAACCTACGAGCAGTACTTC; D gene: TRBD2; J gene: TRBJ2-7; V gene: TRBV5-6; clone size: NA
CDR3 protein: CASSLDAGNTGELFF; CDR3 DNA: TGCGCCAGCAGCCTGGACGCGGGGAACACCGGGGAGCTGTTTTTT; D gene: NA; J gene: TRBJ2-2; V gene: TRBV5-1; clone size: NA
CDR3 protein: CASSLGQGDTEAFF; CDR3 DNA: TGTGCCAGCAGCTTAGGCCAAGGGGACACTGAAGCTTTCTTT; D gene: NA; J gene: TRBJ1-1; V gene: TRBV7-9; clone size: NA
CDR3 protein: CALSRGRCAYEQYF; CDR3 DNA: TGCGCCCTCTCCCGAGGGAGGTGCGCCTACGAGCAGTACTTC; D gene: NA; J gene: TRBJ2-7; V gene: TRBV23-1; clone size: NA
CDR3 protein: CASSEWGYEQYF; CDR3 DNA: TGTGCCAGCAGTGAATGGGGGTACGAGCAGTACTTC; D gene: NA; J gene: TRBJ2-7; V gene: TRBV6-1; clone size: NA
CDR3 protein: CASSAQGSGEPQHF; CDR3 DNA: TGTGCCAGCAGTGCACAGGGCTCGGGGGAGCCCCAGCATTTT; D gene: NA; J gene: TRBJ1-5; V gene: TRBV2; clone size: NA
CDR3 protein: CASSSLRTLYEQYF; CDR3 DNA: TGTGCCAGCAGTTCGTTACGGACCCTCTACGAGCAGTACTTC; D gene: NA; J gene: TRBJ2-7; V gene: TRBV6-6; clone size: once
CDR3 protein: CASSGSRTHNSPLHF; CDR3 DNA: TGTGCCAGCAGTGGATCAAGAACTCATAATTCACCCCTCCACTTT; D gene: NA; J gene: TRBJ1-6; V gene: TRBV27; clone size: once
CDR3 protein: CASSDHPSGANVLTF; CDR3 DNA: TGTGCCAGCAGCGACCATCCCTCTGGGGCCAACGTCCTGACTTTC; D gene: NA; J gene: TRBJ2-6; V gene: TRBV7-6; clone size: NA
CDR3 protein: CASSLGQGARSNQPQHF; CDR3 DNA: TGCGCCAGCAGCTTGGGTCAGGGGGCGAGGAGCAATCAGCCCCAGCATTTT; D gene: TRBD1; J gene: TRBJ1-5; V gene: TRBV5-1; clone size: NA
CDR3 protein: CSVYGTGGNTEAFF; CDR3 DNA: TGCAGCGTTTATGGGACAGGGGGGAACACTGAAGCTTTCTTT; D gene: TRBD1; J gene: TRBJ1-1; V gene: TRBV29-1; clone size: few
CDR3 protein: CASSVDAGGADYGYTF; CDR3 DNA: TGTGCCAGCAGCGTAGACGCAGGGGGCGCCGACTATGGCTACACCTTC; D gene: TRBD1; J gene: TRBJ1-2; V gene: TRBV9; clone size: NA
CDR3 protein: CASSPQGTGANQPQHF; CDR3 DNA: TGTGCCAGCTCACCTCAGGGGACAGGGGCTAATCAGCCCCAGCATTTT; D gene: TRBD1; J gene: TRBJ1-5; V gene: TRBV18; clone size: few
CDR3 protein: CASSLLDSSIIQYF; CDR3 DNA: TGTGCCAGCAGCTTGCTAGACAGTTCGATCATTCAGTACTTC; D gene: NA; J gene: TRBJ2-4; V gene: TRBV5-6; clone size: NA
CDR3 protein: CASRGSSYEQYF; CDR3 DNA: TGTGCCAGCAGGGGCAGCTCCTACGAGCAGTACTTC; D gene: NA; J gene: TRBJ2-7; V gene: TRBV14; clone size: NA
CDR3 protein: CASSPPGHGYTF; CDR3 DNA: TGTGCCAGCAGCCCTCCGGGTCACGGCTACACCTTC; D gene: NA; J gene: TRBJ1-2; V gene: TRBV5-6; clone size: NA
CDR3 protein: CAVGMAEAFF; CDR3 DNA: TGTGCCGTGGGGATGGCTGAAGCTTTCTTT; D gene: NA; J gene: TRBJ1-1; V gene: TRBV6-6; clone size: once
CDR3 protein: CASSPDTNQPQHF; CDR3 DNA: TGCGCCAGCAGCCCCGACACCAATCAGCCCCAGCATTTT; D gene: NA; J gene: TRBJ1-5; V gene: TRBV4-1; clone size: few
CDR3 protein: CASSEAWDGAYGYTF; CDR3 DNA: TGTGCCAGCAGTGAAGCGTGGGACGGTGCCTATGGCTACACCTTC; D gene: NA; J gene: TRBJ1-2; V gene: TRBV6-1; clone size: few
CDR3 protein: CSVPTAPETQYF; CDR3 DNA: TGCAGCGTTCCGACAGCTCCGGAGACCCAGTACTTC; D gene: NA; J gene: TRBJ2-5; V gene: TRBV29-1; clone size: NA
CDR3 protein: CAWSRDYGYTF; CDR3 DNA: TGTGCCTGGAGTAGGGACTATGGCTACACCTTC; D gene: NA; J gene: TRBJ1-2; V gene: TRBV30; clone size: once
CDR3 protein: CAWEKSGANVLTF; CDR3 DNA: TGTGCCTGGGAAAAGTCTGGGGCCAACGTCCTGACTTTC; D gene: NA; J gene: TRBJ2-6; V gene: TRBV30; clone size: NA
CDR3 protein: CASSLGTKPDTQYF; CDR3 DNA: TGTGCCAGCAGTTTAGGGACGAAACCGGATACGCAGTATTTT; D gene: NA; J gene: TRBJ2-3; V gene: TRBV27; clone size: few
CDR3 protein: CASSYGRGQDEQYF; CDR3 DNA: TGTGCCAGCAGCTACGGACGAGGACAGGACGAGCAGTACTTC; D gene: TRBD1; J gene: TRBJ2-7; V gene: TRBV7-9; clone size: NA
CDR3 protein: CAWSDGGLATSEF; CDR3 DNA: TGTGCCTGGAGTGACGGGGGACTAGCGACTTCAGAATTT; D gene: TRBD2; J gene: TRBJ2-3; V gene: TRBV30; clone size: NA
CDR3 protein: CSAKTGEKLFF; CDR3 DNA: TGCAGCGCCAAAACCGGGGAAAAACTGTTTTTT; D gene: NA; J gene: TRBJ1-4; V gene: TRBV29-1; clone size: few
CDR3 protein: CASSYSWAYEQYF; CDR3 DNA: TGTGCCAGCAGTTACTCGTGGGCCTACGAGCAGTACTTC; D gene: NA; J gene: TRBJ2-7; V gene: TRBV6-5; clone size: NA
CDR3 protein: CATYDRQGSLEQYF; CDR3 DNA: TGTGCCACCTACGATCGACAGGGTTCGTTAGAGCAGTACTTC; D gene: TRBD1; J gene: TRBJ2-7; V gene: TRBV6-5; clone size: NA
CDR3 protein: CASSWGGPGETQYF; CDR3 DNA: TGTGCCAGCAGCTGGGGGGGTCCTGGGGAGACCCAGTACTTC; D gene: TRBD2; J gene: TRBJ2-5; V gene: TRBV11-2; clone size: NA
CDR3 protein: CSVRLRLAKNIQYF; CDR3 DNA: TGCAGCGTTCGGTTACGACTAGCCAAAAACATTCAGTACTTC; D gene: NA; J gene: TRBJ2-4; V gene: TRBV29-1; clone size: few
CDR3 protein: CASSYSLQGATEAFF; CDR3 DNA: TGTGCCAGCAGTTACTCATTACAGGGAGCAACTGAAGCTTTCTTT; D gene: NA; J gene: TRBJ1-1; V gene: TRBV6-5; clone size: few
CDR3 protein: CSSHGGDLEYF; CDR3 DNA: TGCAGCTCTCACGGGGGGGACCTAGAGTACTTC; D gene: TRBD2; J gene: TRBJ2-5; V gene: TRBV29-1; clone size: NA
CDR3 protein: CATSRDVVPGETQYF; CDR3 DNA: TGTGCCACCAGCAGAGATGTGGTGCCTGGCGAGACCCAGTACTTC; D gene: NA; J gene: TRBJ2-5; V gene: TRBV15; clone size: NA
CDR3 protein: CASSLDAGSYEQYF; CDR3 DNA: TGTGCCAGCAGCTTAGATGCGGGTTCCTACGAGCAGTACTTC; D gene: NA; J gene: TRBJ2-7; V gene: TRBV7-6; clone size: NA
CDR3 protein: CASSGDGGIVAEAFF; CDR3 DNA: TGCGCCAGCAGCGGAGATGGAGGGATAGTCGCTGAAGCTTTCTTT; D gene: NA; J gene: TRBJ1-1; V gene: TRBV5-1; clone size: NA
CDR3 protein: CSVVPGGLQAFF; CDR3 DNA: TGCAGCGTTGTGCCAGGAGGGCTACAAGCTTTCTTT; D gene: NA; J gene: TRBJ1-1; V gene: TRBV29-1; clone size: NA
CDR3 protein: CAWSVLGGYNSPLHF; CDR3 DNA: TGTGCCTGGAGTGTACTGGGGGGCTATAATTCACCCCTCCACTTT; D gene: NA; J gene: TRBJ1-6; V gene: TRBV30; clone size: NA
CDR3 protein: CASSSGQSGKGYTF; CDR3 DNA: TGTGCCAGCAGCTCAGGGCAGAGCGGAAAAGGCTACACCTTC; D gene: NA; J gene: TRBJ1-2; V gene: TRBV6-5; clone size: NA
CDR3 protein: CASSPGTRGTQYF; CDR3 DNA: TGTGCCAGTAGCCCAGGGACTAGAGGAACGCAGTATTTT; D gene: TRBD2; J gene: TRBJ2-3; V gene: TRBV19; clone size: NA
CDR3 protein: CAWSPNPGGLSGYTF; CDR3 DNA: TGTGCCTGGAGCCCCAACCCAGGTGGTTTAAGCGGCTACACCTTC; D gene: NA; J gene: TRBJ1-2; V gene: TRBV30; clone size: NA
CDR3 protein: CASRHPATNEKLFF; CDR3 DNA: TGTGCCAGCAGACACCCTGCAACTAATGAAAAACTGTTTTTT; D gene: NA; J gene: TRBJ1-4; V gene: TRBV6-5; clone size: few
CDR3 protein: CASSGSTFMNTEAFF; CDR3 DNA: TGCGCCAGCAGCGGGAGTACTTTCATGAACACTGAAGCTTTCTTT; D gene: NA; J gene: TRBJ1-1; V gene: TRBV5-1; clone size: NA
CDR3 protein: CASSLSLAGGAPQFF; CDR3 DNA: TGTGCCAGCAGCTTAAGTCTAGCGGGGGGTGCCCCACAGTTCTTC; D gene: TRBD2; J gene: TRBJ2-1; V gene: TRBV7-3; clone size: once
CDR3 protein: CSVGVAGETQYF; CDR3 DNA: TGCAGCGTTGGGGTAGCGGGGGAGACCCAGTACTTC; D gene: TRBD2; J gene: TRBJ2-5; V gene: TRBV29-1; clone size: NA
CDR3 protein: CASSSGDSSYEQYF; CDR3 DNA: TGCGCCAGCAGCTCCGGGGACAGCTCCTACGAGCAGTACTTC; D gene: TRBD1; J gene: TRBJ2-7; V gene: TRBV5-1; clone size: NA
CDR3 protein: CASSHQVVSGANVLTF; CDR3 DNA: TGTGCCAGCAGCCACCAGGTAGTCTCTGGGGCCAACGTCCTGACTTTC; D gene: NA; J gene: TRBJ2-6; V gene: TRBV13; clone size: NA
CDR3 protein: CASSLTPRETQYF; CDR3 DNA: TGTGCCAGCAGCTTGACACCGCGAGAGACCCAGTACTTC; D gene: NA; J gene: TRBJ2-5; V gene: TRBV7-8; clone size: NA
CDR3 protein: CSVGGVSTDTQYF; CDR3 DNA: TGCAGCGTTGGGGGGGTGAGCACAGATACGCAGTATTTT; D gene: NA; J gene: TRBJ2-3; V gene: TRBV29-1; clone size: NA
CDR3 protein: CASSLGRSTDTQYF; CDR3 DNA: TGCGCCAGCAGCTTGGGTCGCAGCACAGATACGCAGTATTTT; D gene: NA; J gene: TRBJ2-3; V gene: TRBV5-1; clone size: few
CDR3 protein: CASSQDRNRAPLHF; CDR3 DNA: TGTGCCAGCAGCCAAGATCGTAACAGGGCGCCCCTCCACTTT; D gene: NA; J gene: TRBJ1-6; V gene: TRBV4-2; clone size: NA
CDR3 protein: CASRTGQGTGNTIYF; CDR3 DNA: TGCGCCAGCAGGACGGGACAGGGTACAGGAAACACCATATATTTT; D gene: TRBD1; J gene: TRBJ1-3; V gene: TRBV23-1; clone size: few
CDR3 protein: CASSSQASGVTAQYF; CDR3 DNA: TGTGCCAGCAGCTCCCAAGCTAGCGGGGTTACGGCCCAGTACTTC; D gene: TRBD2; J gene: TRBJ2-5; V gene: TRBV11-2; clone size: once
CDR3 protein: CSYGGGFDTQYF; CDR3 DNA: TGCAGTTATGGGGGGGGATTTGATACGCAGTATTTT; D gene: TRBD2; J gene: TRBJ2-3; V gene: TRBV29-1; clone size: few
CDR3 protein: CSVREGGQPQHF; CDR3 DNA: TGCAGCGTCCGGGAGGGGGGCCAGCCCCAGCATTTT; D gene: NA; J gene: TRBJ1-5; V gene: TRBV29-1; clone size: NA
CDR3 protein: CASSPRTDTGELFF; CDR3 DNA: TGCGCCAGCAGCCCTAGGACAGACACCGGGGAGCTGTTTTTT; D gene: NA; J gene: TRBJ2-2; V gene: TRBV5-1; clone size: few